This T cell receptor (beta chain) was observed in a study of blood T cell repertoires in COVID-19. Overall study: Acute and convalescent COVID-19 samples came from the United States, Italy and Spain.

The repertoire was sequenced with immunoSEQ multiplex PCR; TCRdb's copy has only in-frame clones and lacks some. The profile shows roughly 41,000 clones, 85% to 90% of them singletons. J was trimmed by 4 bases and V by 6 bases; bases with no gene match: 6. Germline V gene lookup returns CDR1 MNHEY and CDR2 SVGAGI. The CDR3 loop spans 14 amino acids. Cohort allocation depended upon clinical history that participants reported. The chain recombines TRBV6-5 with TRBJ2-7; 10 nucleotides align to TRBD1. Material: PBMCs or T cells enriched from blood (not recorded which). This clonotype originated in a woman between 50 and 59 years old who had recovered from COVID-19. The CDR3, as DNA: TGTGCCAGCAGCCGACAGGGGGCAGGGTACGAGCAGTACTTC. The encoded protein is CASSRQGAGYEQYF.